This T cell receptor beta chain was recorded in a study of radiation and T cells in renal cell carcinoma. Assay: immunoSEQ multiplex PCR; the TCRdb copy retains only in-frame clones and omits some. This repertoire shows 120,000 to 150,000 clones, 88% found once; its top ten account for about 4%. Losses at the gene ends were 6 bases for V and 4 bases for J; bases not matched to a gene: 12. CDR3 length: 17 amino acids. The germline gives CDR1 MDHEN, CDR2 SYDVKM. Time point specified: baseline pretreatment blood. As for treatment: 15 Gy SBRT to primary tumor, nephrectomy 4 weeks later. The input for sequencing was blood, taken from a patient whose treatment included radiotherapy and nephrectomy. The receptor was isolated from a woman between 65 and 79 years old with renal cell carcinoma. The rearrangement links TRBV28 to TRBJ2-1, with 10 nucleotides matching TRBD2. The CDR3, as DNA: TGTGCCAGCAGCCGCGGCGGTAGCGGGGGGTCTTACAATGAGCAGTTCTTC. Its protein product is CASSRGGSGGSYNEQFF.